This passage covers 25 T cell receptor beta chains from one sample sequenced in a study of OX40 agonist ivuxolimab in advanced cancers. Clones were sequenced by immunoSEQ multiplex PCR, and TCRdb holds only the in-frame ones, with some missing. The sample records approximately 73,000 clones, roughly 88% being singletons. This specimen was CD4+ or CD8+ T cells sorted from blood, taken in a trial of the OX40 agonist ivuxolimab. Every receptor here comes from an adult with an advanced solid tumor such as melanoma, head and neck, liver or kidney cancer.

Here the CDR3 reads CASSVWTGVSTDTQYF. The CDR3 coding sequence is TGTGCCAGCAGCGTATGGACAGGCGTTAGCACAGATACGCAGTATTTT. The rearrangement joins TRBV9 to TRBJ2-3; 7 positions agree with TRBD1. The CDR3 runs 16 residues. With 1 base clipped from V and 0 bases from J, the junction kept 5 bases outside the gene matches. The germline gives CDR1 SGDLS, CDR2 YYNGEE.

This clone was detected a few times. The chain uses TRBV5-1 and TRBJ2-2, with 7 bases that match TRBD1. The CDR3 covers 15 residues. Trimming removed 0 bases from V and 3 bases from J; junction bases left unmatched: 2. Looked up from germline, CDR1 is SGHRS and CDR2 is YFSETQ. The DNA for the CDR3 is TGCGCCAGCAGCTTGGTAACAGGGGACACCGGGGAGCTGTTTTTT. It is translated as CASSLVTGDTGELFF.

The chain carries TRBV10-3 and TRBJ1-4, with unresolved D. Germline-derived CDR1 and CDR2 are ENHRY and SYGVKD. The CDR3 length is 11 residues. The germline V and J ends were trimmed by 7 bases and 4 bases, with 4 bases remaining between them. The CDR3 loop is CAIKDNEKLFF. DNA for the CDR3: TGTGCCATCAAGGATAATGAAAAACTGTTTTTT.

The chain links TRBV6-1 to TRBJ1-2, with D perhaps matching TRBD1 (5 bases). V was trimmed by 6 bases and J by 3 bases, leaving 11 bases between them. Germline loops: CDR1 MNHNS, CDR2 SASEGT. The CDR3 is made up of 13 amino acids. DNA for the CDR3: TGTGCCAGCAGCCTCAGGGAGGACTATGGCTACACCTTC. Its translation: CASSLREDYGYTF.

V and J are TRBV9 and TRBJ2-3; 13 positions match TRBD2. The CDR3 has 15 residues. Germline assignment: CDR1 SGDLS and CDR2 YYNGEE. V shed 3 bases, J shed 3 bases, and the junction held 1 base outside the gene matches. DNA for the CDR3: TGTGCCAGCAGCGGGGGACTAGCGGGGACAGATACGCAGTATTTT. Amino acids: CASSGGLAGTDTQYF.

The V gene is TRBV9, the J gene TRBJ2-7; TRBD1 is a possible D gene (5 bases). Germline CDR1 and CDR2: SGDLS and YYNGEE. Trimming cost V 0 bases and J 2 bases, with 12 bases left between them. CDR3 size: 15 residues. CDR3 nucleotide sequence: TGTGCCAGCAGCGTAGCTCCAGGGTTAGCCTACGAGCAGTACTTC. It is translated as CASSVAPGLAYEQYF.

This clone occurred a few times. The chain combines TRBV14 with TRBJ1-4; 7 bases are shared with TRBD1. The CDR3 is 15 residues long. With 4 bases clipped from V and 6 bases from J, the junction kept 8 bases outside the gene matches. Germline V CDR1 and CDR2: SGHDN, FVKESK. The CDR3 loop reads CASSPPTGNHEKLFF. The CDR3 DNA reads as TGTGCCAGCAGCCCCCCGACAGGGAATCATGAAAAACTGTTTTTT. Full variable domain (missing parts from reference TRBV14 and TRBJ1-4): EAGVTQFPSHSVIEKGQTVTLRCDPISGHDNLYWYRRVMGKEIKFLLHFVKESKQDESGMPNNRFLAERTGGTYSTLKVQPAELEDSGVYFCASSPPTGNHEKLFFGSGTQLSVL.

This chain links TRBV7-3 with TRBJ2-7, with D possibly TRBD1 on 5 matching bases. V was clipped by 4 bases and J by 6 bases, with 16 bases between them. CDR3 length: 14 amino acids. CDR1 is SGHTA, CDR2 FQGTGA, per germline. In DNA, the CDR3 is TGTGCCAGCAGCTCCGGGCCCTGGGGCTCCGAGCAGTACTTC. It codes for CASSSGPWGSEQYF.

V and J are TRBV6-5 and TRBJ1-5, with 7 bases matching TRBD1. Germline CDR1 MNHEY, CDR2 SVGAGI. Trimming took 0 bases from V and 2 from J; bases not matched to a gene: 1. This CDR3 spans 15 amino acids. CDR3 loop: CASSYSTGGNQPQHF. For the CDR3, the DNA is TGTGCCAGCAGTTACTCCACAGGGGGCAATCAGCCCCAGCATTTT.

A single count supports this clone. The chain employs TRBV27 and TRBJ2-7; 8 nucleotides align to TRBD1. This CDR3 contains 14 residues. Looked up from germline, CDR1 is MNHEY and CDR2 is SMNVEV (reference sequence). The junction had 4 bases not matched to a gene; V was cut back by 3 bases and J by 3 bases. CDR3 DNA sequence: TGTGCCAGCAGTTTGTATACAGGGGGCTACGAGCAGTACTTC. Residues: CASSLYTGGYEQYF.

This clone showed up just a few times. The J gene is TRBJ1-1, the V gene TRBV5-1; D remains unclear. V lost 5 bases to trimming and J lost 1 base, with 6 bases between them. This CDR3 region has 12 residues. Germline V gene lookup returns CDR1 SGHRS and CDR2 YFSETQ. CDR3 amino acids: CASSRGNTEAFF. The DNA of the CDR3 is TGCGCCAGCAGTAGAGGGAACACTGAAGCTTTCTTT.

The gene calls are TRBV13 and TRBJ2-3; D is possibly TRBD2 (6 bases). Looked up from germline, CDR1 is PRHDT and CDR2 is FYEKMQ (reference sequence). The CDR3 sequence is 14 residues long. V shed 8 bases and J shed 4 bases, with 16 bases lying between them. CDR3 residues: CASRRRGMADTQYF. The CDR3 DNA follows: TGTGCCAGCCGAAGACGGGGGATGGCAGATACGCAGTATTTT.

V and J are TRBV29-1 and TRBJ1-1, with 8 positions matching TRBD1. This CDR3 contains 14 residues. The V gene end was trimmed by 3 bases and the J gene end by 4 bases; junction bases not matched to a gene: 7. CDR1 SQVTM and CDR2 ANQGSEA come from the germline V gene. For the CDR3, the DNA is TGCAGCGTTGAGGTAACAGGGGGAGTCACTGAAGCTTTCTTT. This translates into CSVEVTGGVTEAFF.

A word on this clone: Other DNA sequences from this sample encode an identical CDR3 as well. This chain connects TRBV10-3 to TRBJ1-6; no definite D call. Trimming removed 4 bases at V and 8 bases at J, with 9 bases between. This CDR3 is built from 13 residues. Germline V gene sequence: CDR1 ENHRY, CDR2 SYGVKD. The CDR3 protein is CAISGNTDSPLHF. CDR3 DNA: TGTGCCATCAGTGGGAACACCGATTCACCCCTCCACTTT.

To note about this clone: An end of the junction differs from the germline gene, which may be a read error. CDR3 DNA sequence: TGTGCCGGTAGTCAAACCGGACAGGGTGACTCCTACGAGCAGTACTTC. Amino acids: CAGSQTGQGDSYEQYF. The chain combines TRBV19 with TRBJ2-7, with TRBD1 matching over 8 bases. Germline CDR1 and CDR2: LNHDA and SQIVND (reference sequence). This CDR3 is built from 16 residues.

This sequence joins TRBV27 and TRBJ2-1, with 8 bases that match TRBD2. V lost 3 bases and J lost 0; bases outside the gene matches: 4. Germline V gene lookup returns CDR1 MNHEY and CDR2 SMNVEV (reference sequence). This CDR3 spans 16 amino acids. The CDR3 nucleotides are TGTGCCAGCAGTTTCTTAGCGGGAAGCTCCTACAATGAGCAGTTCTTC. Its protein product is CASSFLAGSSYNEQFF.

The chain uses TRBV2 and TRBJ1-6; D remains ambiguous. This CDR3 has 13 residues. From germline, CDR1 is SNHLY and CDR2 FYNNEI. The V end was cut by 3 bases, the J end by 6 bases, with 6 bases between. The CDR3 loop is CASSDGGNSPLHF. DNA of the CDR3: TGTGCCAGCAGTGATGGAGGTAATTCACCCCTCCACTTT. The whole variable domain, remainder taken from reference TRBV2 and TRBJ1-6, is EPEVTQTPSHQVTQMGQEVILRCVPISNHLYFYWYRQILGQKVEFLVSFYNNEISEKSEIFDDQFSVERPDGSNFTLKIRSTKLEDSAMYFCASSDGGNSPLHFGNGTRLTVT.

V usage is TRBV4-2 and J usage is TRBJ1-1, with D perhaps TRBD1 (5 bases). This CDR3 comprises 13 residues. V dropped 9 bases and J dropped 6 bases, with 17 bases sitting between them. Looked up from germline, CDR1 is LGHNA and CDR2 is YNFKEQ. As DNA, the CDR3 is TGTGCCAGTACGAGGGGTCTAAGGGCTGAAGCTTTCTTT. Translating gives CASTRGLRAEAFF.

This rearrangement joins TRBV29-1 to TRBJ2-5, with 10 nucleotides matching TRBD2. The CDR3 sequence is 13 residues long. The V and J ends lost 4 bases and 6 bases, in that order; junction bases with no gene match: 5. Germline-derived CDR1 and CDR2 are SQVTM and ANQGSEA. The CDR3 reads CSVGAGGLKTQYF. The CDR3 bases are TGCAGCGTTGGAGCGGGGGGGCTAAAGACCCAGTACTTC.

CDR3 protein: CASSVRRAEAFF. The DNA of the CDR3 is TGTGCCAGCAGTGTTAGAAGGGCTGAAGCTTTCTTT. This chain links TRBV6-1 with TRBJ1-1; D is ambiguous. Germline values: CDR1 MNHNS, CDR2 SASEGT. CDR3 length: 12 amino acids. Trimming left V 4 bases short and J 6 bases short, with 9 bases between.

The chain couples TRBV2 to TRBJ2-6, with no clear D. Per germline, CDR1 SNHLY and CDR2 FYNNEI. This CDR3 spans 19 amino acids. Trimming stripped 2 bases from V and 2 bases from J, with 19 bases between. The CDR3 loop reads CASSEIPRSWAAGANVLTF. The CDR3 nucleotides are TGTGCCAGCAGTGAAATTCCCCGAAGCTGGGCGGCTGGGGCCAACGTCCTGACTTTC.

This chain connects TRBV7-6 to TRBJ1-5, with a tentative D call TRBD1 (5 bases). V was pared by 4 bases and J by 4 bases, with 8 bases between. Germline values: CDR1 SGHVS, CDR2 FNYEAQ. This CDR3 has 13 amino acids. The CDR3 reads CASSSGGNQPQHF. In DNA form, the CDR3 reads TGTGCCAGCAGCTCTGGGGGGAATCAGCCCCAGCATTTT.

The chain employs TRBV15 and TRBJ2-1, with 8 bases lining up with TRBD2. Germline assignment: CDR1 LNHNV and CDR2 YYDKDF (reference sequence). Trimming took 3 bases from V and 7 from J; bases not matched to a gene: 5. The CDR3 totals 14 residues. CDR3 nucleotide sequence: TGTGCCACCAGCAGCGGGGGGGCGTTTAATGAGCAGTTCTTC. This translates into CATSSGGAFNEQFF.

This chain joins TRBV28 and TRBJ1-1; 7 bases match TRBD1. J was trimmed by 3 bases and V by 5 bases; bases with no gene match: 6. The V gene's germline CDR1 is MDHEN and CDR2 SYDVKM. This CDR3 region has 14 residues. The CDR3 here is CASSPTTGDTEAFF. The CDR3 DNA follows: TGTGCCAGCAGTCCAACCACAGGGGACACTGAAGCTTTCTTT.

V is TRBV6-6 and J is TRBJ2-7; D might be TRBD1 (6 bases). Germline V lookup: CDR1 MNHNY, CDR2 SVGAGI (reference sequence). This CDR3 has 14 amino acids. CDR3 in DNA: TGTGCTACCACCAGGGGCGAACTAACCTACGAGCAGTACTTC. Residues: CATTRGELTYEQYF.